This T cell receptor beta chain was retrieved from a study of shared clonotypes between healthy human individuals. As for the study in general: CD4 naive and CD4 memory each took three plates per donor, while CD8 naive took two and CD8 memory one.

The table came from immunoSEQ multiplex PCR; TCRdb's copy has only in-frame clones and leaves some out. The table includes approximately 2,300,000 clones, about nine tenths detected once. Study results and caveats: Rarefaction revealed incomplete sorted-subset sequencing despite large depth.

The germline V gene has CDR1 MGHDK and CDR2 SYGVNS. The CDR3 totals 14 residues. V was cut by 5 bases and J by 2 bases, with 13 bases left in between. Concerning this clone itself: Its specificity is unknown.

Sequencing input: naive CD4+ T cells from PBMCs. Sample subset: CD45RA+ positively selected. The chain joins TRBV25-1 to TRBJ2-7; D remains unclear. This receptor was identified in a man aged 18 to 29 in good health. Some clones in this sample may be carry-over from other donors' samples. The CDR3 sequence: CASSSPVAAYEQYF. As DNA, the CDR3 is TGTGCCAGCAGTTCGCCGGTGGCAGCCTACGAGCAGTACTTC.